The 15 T cell receptor beta chains below all came from one sample that was sequenced in a study of early T cells in non-severe SARS-CoV-2 infection. Each CDR3 protein is one row after TCRdb ran MiXCR on the 5' RACE reads. The data contain 90,000 to 120,000 distinct CDR3 sequences, around 10% of them seen just once; the ten biggest clones take up 6.5% to 8%. The sequencing sample was made of whole blood. The receptors were gathered from an adult who was a healthcare worker with PCR-confirmed SARS-CoV-2 infection or an uninfected control (not recorded which).

This clonotype was seen at least ten times. The chain is built from TRBV6-5 and TRBJ1-1, with TRBD1 as a possible D gene (5 bases). Germline V lookup: CDR1 MNHEY, CDR2 SVGAGI. The CDR3 is 17 residues long. V lost 3 bases and J 0 bases, leaving 17 bases between the germline ends. The CDR3 DNA sequence: TGTGCCAGCAGTTATCGATTCCGGGGCCATCTGAACACTGAAGCTTTCTTT. Protein product: CASSYRFRGHLNTEAFF.

The CDR3 DNA is TGTGCCAGCAGTTATCGGGGCATTCAGTACTTC. Protein product: CASSYRGIQYF. The chain combines TRBV6-5 with TRBJ2-4; weak D call: TRBD2 (5 bases). The V end lost 3 bases, the J end lost 9 bases, and 6 bases lay between the germline ends. The CDR3 extends over 11 amino acids. Germline values: CDR1 MNHEY, CDR2 SVGAGI.

This clonotype was seen at least ten times. This CDR3 reads CASSSGQTTANVLTF. CDR3 DNA: TGTGCCAGCAGTTCGGGACAGACGACTGCCAACGTCCTGACTTTC. The chain combines TRBV28 with TRBJ2-6; 7 nucleotides align to TRBD1. In germline, CDR1 is MDHEN, CDR2 SYDVKM. There are 15 residues in the CDR3. V was clipped by 4 bases and J by 7 bases; unmatched bases: 7.

The chain carries TRBV7-8 and TRBJ1-6, with TRBD1 matching 7 bases. The germline gives CDR1 SGHVS, CDR2 FQNEAQ. V was clipped by 5 bases and J by 5 bases; unmatched bases: 0. The CDR3 extends over 13 amino acids. The CDR3 loop is CASSGTDNSPLHF. CDR3 DNA: TGTGCCAGCAGCGGGACAGATAATTCACCCCTCCACTTT.

This clonotype has ten or more counts. The CDR3 nucleotides are TGTGCCAGCAGCTTGTACAGGGGGCTAGCGGACAGCTCCTACAATGAGCAGTTCTTC. Its protein is CASSLYRGLADSSYNEQFF. The V and J genes are TRBV5-8 and TRBJ2-1; 9 positions match TRBD1. V lost 1 base, J lost 0 bases, and 11 bases stayed unmatched. The CDR3 extends over 19 amino acids. Germline lookup yields CDR1 SGHTS and CDR2 YDEGEE.

In its sample, this clonotype was seen many times. In nucleotides, the CDR3 is TGTGCCAGCAGCTTAGCGCTGGGGGACTATGGCTACACCTTC. It encodes CASSLALGDYGYTF. The chain links TRBV7-9 to TRBJ1-2; perhaps TRBD1 as D (5 bases). The CDR3 has 14 amino acids. With 0 bases removed from V and 3 bases from J, the gap between germline ends came to 8 bases. Germline V gene lookup returns CDR1 SEHNR and CDR2 FQNEAQ (reference sequence).

This clonotype was seen at least ten times. J is TRBJ1-6 and V is TRBV4-1; 8 bases are a match to TRBD1. The V segment lost 1 base and the J segment 7 bases; nucleotides outside the gene matches: 3. CDR1 and CDR2 (germline): MGHRA, YSYEKL. The CDR3 contains 15 residues. CDR3 sequence (DNA): TGCGCCAGCAGCCAAGCAGGGGGCGCGAATTCACCCCTCCACTTT. This codes for CASSQAGGANSPLHF.

This clonotype was counted many times. The chain employs TRBV4-3 and TRBJ2-3; D is uncertain. CDR3 length equals 14 residues. The germline V gene encodes CDR1 LGHNA and CDR2 YSLEER. The V end lost 0 bases, the J end lost 2 bases, and 6 bases lay between the germline ends. CDR3 DNA sequence: TGCGCCAGCAGCCAAGATACAAACACAGATACGCAGTATTTT. Amino acid sequence: CASSQDTNTDTQYF.

This clonotype appeared a few times. The rearrangement links TRBV7-9 to TRBJ1-4, with D possibly being TRBD1 (6 bases). In germline, CDR1 is SEHNR, CDR2 FQNEAQ (reference sequence). The CDR3 consists of 15 residues. The germline V and J ends were trimmed by 0 bases and 5 bases, with 10 bases remaining between them. In DNA, the CDR3 is TGTGCCAGCAGCTTAGCATCAGGGGAGAATGAAAAACTGTTTTTT. It codes for CASSLASGENEKLFF.

This clonotype has only a few counts. The chain has TRBV29-1 and TRBJ2-1; D is unclear. Trimming cost V 5 bases and J 5 bases, with 10 bases left between them. CDR3 length: 12 amino acids. The germline gives CDR1 SQVTM, CDR2 ANQGSEA. The CDR3 loop is CSVSQNNNEQFF. In nucleotides, the CDR3 is TGCAGCGTTAGCCAAAACAACAATGAGCAGTTCTTC.

This clonotype appeared many times. The chain employs TRBV5-4 and TRBJ2-2, with 8 bases identical to TRBD2. This CDR3 contains 16 residues. Per the germline V gene, CDR1 is SGHNT and CDR2 is YYREEE (reference sequence). V gave up 3 bases and J gave up 4 bases; unmatched junction bases: 8. Here the CDR3 DNA reads TGTGCCAGCAGCTCTCGAGCGGGAGTGACCACCGGGGAGCTGTTTTTT. Encoded protein: CASSSRAGVTTGELFF.

This clonotype has at least ten counts. The J gene is TRBJ2-5, the V gene TRBV7-9; 7 bases align to TRBD1. The germline V gene has CDR1 SEHNR and CDR2 FQNEAQ (reference sequence). This CDR3 region has 13 residues. V was pared by 5 bases and J by 1 base, with 1 base of the junction left unmatched. The CDR3 region has the DNA TGTGCCAGCAGCCGGACAGGCCAAGAGACCCAGTACTTC. It encodes CASSRTGQETQYF.

This clonotype was seen only a few times. This sequence joins TRBV12-3 or TRBV12-4 and TRBJ2-1; D call uncertain. The CDR3 consists of 12 residues. Trimming pared 6 bases from V and 6 bases from J, leaving 9 bases between. CDR3 sequence: CASRISSNEQFF. The CDR3 DNA is TGTGCCAGCAGGATCTCGAGCAATGAGCAGTTCTTC.

This clonotype occurred many times. The J gene is TRBJ2-5, the V gene TRBV28; D perhaps matches TRBD1 (6 bases). Trimming took off 6 bases at V and 7 bases at J, with 21 bases between the two ends. Germline loops: CDR1 MDHEN, CDR2 SYDVKM. The length of the CDR3 is 15 residues. The CDR3 nucleotides read TGTGCCAGCAGAACCCCAGAGGGGGACATGGGGACCCAGTACTTC. It codes for CASRTPEGDMGTQYF.

This clonotype was counted many times. The chain is built from TRBV6-1 and TRBJ1-1; D remains unclear. The CDR3 length is 13 residues. Trimming removed 1 base at V and 5 bases at J, with 8 bases between. Germline V gene lookup returns CDR1 MNHNS and CDR2 SASEGT. Here the CDR3 reads CASSEGGRTEAFF. As DNA, the CDR3 is TGTGCCAGCAGTGAAGGAGGGAGAACTGAAGCTTTCTTT.